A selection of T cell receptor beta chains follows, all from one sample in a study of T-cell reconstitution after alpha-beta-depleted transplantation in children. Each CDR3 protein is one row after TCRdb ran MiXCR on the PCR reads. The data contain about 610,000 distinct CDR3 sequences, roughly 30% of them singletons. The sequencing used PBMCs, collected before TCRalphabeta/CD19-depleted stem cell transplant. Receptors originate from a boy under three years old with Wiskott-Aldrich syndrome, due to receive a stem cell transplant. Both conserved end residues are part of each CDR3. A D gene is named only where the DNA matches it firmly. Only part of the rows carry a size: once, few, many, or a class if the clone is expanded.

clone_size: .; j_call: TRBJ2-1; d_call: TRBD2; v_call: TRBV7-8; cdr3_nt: TGTGCCAGCAGCCGCCGGACTAGCGGGTACAATGAGCAGTTCTTC; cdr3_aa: CASSRRTSGYNEQFF
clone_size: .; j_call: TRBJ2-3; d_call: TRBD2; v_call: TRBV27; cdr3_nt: TGTGCCAGCAGTCCGCTAGCGGGAGGGTCAGATACGCAGTATTTT; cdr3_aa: CASSPLAGGSDTQYF
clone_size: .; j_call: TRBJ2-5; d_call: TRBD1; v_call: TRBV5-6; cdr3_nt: TGTGCCAGCAGCGGAACAGGGGGCGACGAGACCCAGTACTTC; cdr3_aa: CASSGTGGDETQYF
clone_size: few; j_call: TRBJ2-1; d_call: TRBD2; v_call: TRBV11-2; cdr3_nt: TGTGCCAGCAGCTTGCGACTAGCGGGGTATATCAATGAGCAGTTCTTC; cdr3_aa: CASSLRLAGYINEQFF
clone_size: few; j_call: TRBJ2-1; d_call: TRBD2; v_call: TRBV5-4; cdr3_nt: TGTGCCAGCAGCTTGGCTAGCGGGCTCAGCTCCTACAATGAGCAGTTCTTC; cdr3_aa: CASSLASGLSSYNEQFF
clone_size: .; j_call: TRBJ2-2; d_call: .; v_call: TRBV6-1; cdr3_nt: TGTGCCAGCACCCTGAGTCGGTTTATCACCGGGGAGCTGTTTTTT; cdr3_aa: CASTLSRFITGELFF
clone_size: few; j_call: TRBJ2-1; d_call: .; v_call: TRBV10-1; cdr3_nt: TGCGCCAGCAGTGAGTCGAAGGGGAACAATGAGCAGTTCTTC; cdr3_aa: CASSESKGNNEQFF
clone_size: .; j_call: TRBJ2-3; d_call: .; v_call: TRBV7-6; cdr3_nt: TGTGCCAGCAGCACCTGGGAAGATACGCAGTATTTT; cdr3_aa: CASSTWEDTQYF
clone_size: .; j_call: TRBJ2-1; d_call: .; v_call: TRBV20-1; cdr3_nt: TGCAGTGCCCTCATGTCAGTATATGAGCAGTTCTTC; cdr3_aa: CSALMSVYEQFF
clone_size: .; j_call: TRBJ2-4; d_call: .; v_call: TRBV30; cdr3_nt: TGTGCCTGGAGTCTGGGCACCGCCAAAAACATTCAGTACTTC; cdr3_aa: CAWSLGTAKNIQYF
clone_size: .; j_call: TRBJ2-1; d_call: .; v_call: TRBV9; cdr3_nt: TGTGCCAGCAGCGTAGTTCCGTTAGCCTACAATGAGCAGTTCTTC; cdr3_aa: CASSVVPLAYNEQFF
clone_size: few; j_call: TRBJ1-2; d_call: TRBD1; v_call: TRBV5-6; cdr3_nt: TGTGCCAGCACCTTGAGGACAGGGGAAAATTTCTATGGCTACACCTTC; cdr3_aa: CASTLRTGENFYGYTF
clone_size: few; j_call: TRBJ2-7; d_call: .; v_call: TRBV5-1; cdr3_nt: TGCGCCAGCAGCCCTCTAGCTGAACCGTGGGGGGAGCAGTACTTC; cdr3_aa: CASSPLAEPWGEQYF
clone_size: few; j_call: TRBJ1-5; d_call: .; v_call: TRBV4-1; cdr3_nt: TGCGCCAGCAGCCATAAAACAGGTGAGGGCAATCAGCCCCAGCATTTT; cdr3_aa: CASSHKTGEGNQPQHF
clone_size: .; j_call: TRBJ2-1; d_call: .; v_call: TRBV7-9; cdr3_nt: TGTGCCAGCAGCTTCTTTCGCGGGACCCCGGGTTACAATGAGCAGTTCTTC; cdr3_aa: CASSFFRGTPGYNEQFF
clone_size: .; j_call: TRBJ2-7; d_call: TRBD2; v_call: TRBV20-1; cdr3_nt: TGCAGTGCAAGGCCAACCACCGGGACTAACTCCTACGAGCAGTACTTC; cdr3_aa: CSARPTTGTNSYEQYF
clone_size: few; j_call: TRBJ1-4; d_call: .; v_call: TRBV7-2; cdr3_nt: TGTGCCAGCAGCTTAAAACCGGGGTTGGAGGAAAAACTGTTTTTT; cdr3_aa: CASSLKPGLEEKLFF
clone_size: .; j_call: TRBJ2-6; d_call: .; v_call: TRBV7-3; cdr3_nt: TGTGCCAGCAGCTTACTGGGACACGGGGCCAACGTCCTGACTTTC; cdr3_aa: CASSLLGHGANVLTF
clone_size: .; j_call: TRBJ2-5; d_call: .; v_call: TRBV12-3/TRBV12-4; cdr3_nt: TGTGCCAGCCGTCGGGGCGCAGAGACCCAGTACTTC; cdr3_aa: CASRRGAETQYF
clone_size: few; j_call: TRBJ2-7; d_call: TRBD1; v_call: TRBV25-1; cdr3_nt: TGTGCCAGCAGTGAGAATCCGGGACAGGGGGCACGGGAGCAGTACTTC; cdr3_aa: CASSENPGQGAREQYF
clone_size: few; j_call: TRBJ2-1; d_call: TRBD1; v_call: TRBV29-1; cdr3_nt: TGCAGCACCAAGGACAGGGTACGTGAGCAGTTCTTC; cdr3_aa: CSTKDRVREQFF
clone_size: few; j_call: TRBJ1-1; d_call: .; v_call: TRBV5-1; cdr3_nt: TGCGCCAGCAGCTTGGATTCAAATACAGATGAAGCTTTCTTT; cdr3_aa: CASSLDSNTDEAFF
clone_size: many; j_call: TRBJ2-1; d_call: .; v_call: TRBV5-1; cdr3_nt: TGCGCCAGCAGCCTAGACCCCGGGAGCTACAATGAGCAGTTCTTC; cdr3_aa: CASSLDPGSYNEQFF
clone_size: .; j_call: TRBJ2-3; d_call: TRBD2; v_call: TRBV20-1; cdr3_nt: TGCAGTGCTAGCACTAGCGGAGGCAGGGATACGCAGTATTTT; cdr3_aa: CSASTSGGRDTQYF
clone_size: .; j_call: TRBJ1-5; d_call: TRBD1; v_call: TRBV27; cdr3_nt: TGTGCCAGCAGACCGGGACAGGGGGATCAGCCCCAGCATTTT; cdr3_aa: CASRPGQGDQPQHF
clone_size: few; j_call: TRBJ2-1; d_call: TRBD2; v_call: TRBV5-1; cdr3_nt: TGCGCCAGCAGCGCCGGGACTAGTGGCGATGAGCAGTTCTTC; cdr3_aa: CASSAGTSGDEQFF
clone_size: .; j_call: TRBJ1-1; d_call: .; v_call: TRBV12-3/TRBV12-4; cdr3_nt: TGTGCCAGCAGATCGGGACAATGGACTGAAGCTTTCTTT; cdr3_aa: CASRSGQWTEAFF
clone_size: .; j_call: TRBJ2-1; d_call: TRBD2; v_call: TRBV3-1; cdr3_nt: TGTGCCAGCAGCCAAGATTCTAGCGGGGTCAATGAGCAGTTCTTC; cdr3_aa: CASSQDSSGVNEQFF
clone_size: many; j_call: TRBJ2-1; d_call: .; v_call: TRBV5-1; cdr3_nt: TGTGCCAGCAGCTTAGGGGGCTCCTACAATGAGCAGTTCTTC; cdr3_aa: CASSLGGSYNEQFF
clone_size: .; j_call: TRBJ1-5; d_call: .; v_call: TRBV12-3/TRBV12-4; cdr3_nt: TGTGCCAGCAGCACTGAAACGGGAGAAAATAGCAATCAGCCCCAGCATTTT; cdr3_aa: CASSTETGENSNQPQHF
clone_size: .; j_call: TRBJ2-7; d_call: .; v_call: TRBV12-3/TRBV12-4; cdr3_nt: TGTGCCAGCAGTTTAAAGGGCGGTTTGGAGCAGTACTTC; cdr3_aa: CASSLKGGLEQYF
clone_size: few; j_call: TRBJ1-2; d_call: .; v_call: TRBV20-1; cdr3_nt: TGCAGTGCTACGGGGACTTATGGCTACACCTTC; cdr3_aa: CSATGTYGYTF
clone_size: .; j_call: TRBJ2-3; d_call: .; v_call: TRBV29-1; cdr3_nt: TGCAGCGTTGCCCCGACGGCTAGCACAGATACGCAGTATTTT; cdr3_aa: CSVAPTASTDTQYF
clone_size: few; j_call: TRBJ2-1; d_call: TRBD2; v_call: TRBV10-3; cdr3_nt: TGTGCCATCAGTTTAGCGGGCCCCAATTGGGGTGAGCAGTTCTTC; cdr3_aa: CAISLAGPNWGEQFF
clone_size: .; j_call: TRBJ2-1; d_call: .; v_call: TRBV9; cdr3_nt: TGTGCCAGCAGCGTAGAGATGGCGGGATGGGCGAATGAGCAGTTCTTC; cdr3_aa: CASSVEMAGWANEQFF
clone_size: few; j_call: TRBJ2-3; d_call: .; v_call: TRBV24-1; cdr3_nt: TGTGCCACCAGTGATTTACAGGGATCCACAGATACGCAGTATTTT; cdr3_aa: CATSDLQGSTDTQYF
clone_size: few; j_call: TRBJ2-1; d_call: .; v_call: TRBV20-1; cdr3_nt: TGCAGTGCTAGACTCCGGGAGTCCTACAATGAGCAGTTCTTC; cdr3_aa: CSARLRESYNEQFF
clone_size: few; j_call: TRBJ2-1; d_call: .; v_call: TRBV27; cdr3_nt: TGTGCCAGCAGTATAATACCTAACGGCGTCACGGAGCAGTTCTTC; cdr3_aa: CASSIIPNGVTEQFF
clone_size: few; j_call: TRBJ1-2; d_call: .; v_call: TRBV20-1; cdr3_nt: TGCAGTGCTAGGGACTGGGAAAACTACACCTTC; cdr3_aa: CSARDWENYTF
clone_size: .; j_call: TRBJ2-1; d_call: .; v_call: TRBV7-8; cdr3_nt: TGTGCCAGCAGCCCTTCTCGGAGGTTAGATCGGGAGAATGAGCAGTTCTTC; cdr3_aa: CASSPSRRLDRENEQFF
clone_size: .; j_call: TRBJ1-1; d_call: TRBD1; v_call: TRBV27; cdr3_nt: TGTGCCAGCAGTTTTACAGGGGCCCACACTGAAGCTTTCTTT; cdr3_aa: CASSFTGAHTEAFF